The 26 T cell receptor beta chains given below trace back to one sample, sequenced in a study of shared clonotypes between healthy human individuals. Using immunoSEQ multiplex PCR, the repertoire was profiled, and TCRdb retains in-frame clones only, with some absent. The data hold around 610,000 clones, with 95% to 97% observed a single time. CD8 cells regarded as naive lacked CD45RO, were positively chosen for CCR7, and omitted terminally differentiated effector memory CD45RA+ cells. Sequences were obtained from naive CD8+ T cells sorted from blood. These receptors originate from a woman aged 30 to 39 in good health.

With regard to this clone: Other nucleotide sequences from this sample produce the same CDR3. This chain joins TRBV27 and TRBJ1-4; 7 nucleotides line up with TRBD1. CDR3 size: 14 residues. V shed 3 bases, J shed 8 bases, and the junction held 6 bases outside the gene matches. The germline V gene has CDR1 MNHEY and CDR2 SMNVEV (reference sequence). CDR3 in DNA: TGTGCCAGCAGTTTTAGACAGGGCGGAGAAAAACTGTTTTTT. It encodes CASSFRQGGEKLFF.

The chain is built from TRBV27 and TRBJ2-3, with D unclear. V was clipped by 6 bases and J by 1 base, with 14 bases between them. Germline V gene lookup returns CDR1 MNHEY and CDR2 SMNVEV (reference sequence). CDR3 length: 15 amino acids. CDR3 amino acids: CASSVGAPGTDTQYF. CDR3 DNA: TGTGCCAGCAGCGTAGGTGCGCCTGGCACAGATACGCAGTATTTT.

V is TRBV29-1 and J is TRBJ2-5; D is tentatively TRBD1 or TRBD2 (5 bases each). Germline V gene lookup returns CDR1 SQVTM and CDR2 ANQGSEA. The CDR3 is made up of 13 amino acids. V shed 3 bases and J shed 5 bases, with 13 bases lying between them. CDR3 loop: CSVDAGSMETQYF. The CDR3 bases are TGCAGCGTTGACGCAGGGAGTATGGAGACCCAGTACTTC.

Only one count was recorded for this clone. The chain uses TRBV5-6 and TRBJ2-5; D gene unclear. CDR1 is SGHDT, CDR2 YYEEEE, per germline. The CDR3 length is 14 residues. Deletions cut 0 bases from V and 11 bases from J, with 17 bases between. CDR3 sequence reads: CASSLELVPRVQYF. The CDR3 DNA follows: TGTGCCAGCAGCTTGGAGCTAGTTCCCCGAGTGCAGTACTTC.

The genes are TRBV3-1 (or the pseudogene TRBV3-2) and TRBJ2-7; D possibly corresponds to TRBD2 (5 bases). The V and J ends lost 11 bases and 9 bases respectively, with 11 bases between them. The CDR3 runs 9 residues. CDR1 is LGHDT and CDR2 is YNNKEL in the germline V gene (reference sequence). The CDR3 nucleotides are TGTGCCGGGAGTACCCGGCAGTACTTC. It yields the protein CAGSTRQYF.

CDR3 protein: CASSQDYREGPKNIQYF. The CDR3, as DNA: TGTGCCAGCAGCCAAGATTATCGAGAGGGGCCCAAAAACATTCAGTACTTC. The chain combines TRBV4-2 with TRBJ2-4; D tentatively reads TRBD1 or TRBD2 (5 bases each). The CDR3 totals 17 residues. CDR1 and CDR2 from the germline V gene are LGHNA and YNFKEQ. V was shortened by 0 bases and J by 2 bases, with 14 bases between the two germline ends.

In this sample, this clone turned up once. This chain links TRBV30 with TRBJ2-2, with D tentatively TRBD2 (5 bases). V shed 6 bases and J shed 6 bases, with 14 bases lying between them. This CDR3 has 13 amino acids. Per germline, CDR1 GTSNPN and CDR2 SVGIG (reference sequence). CDR3 amino acids: CACYPSLSGELFF. DNA of the CDR3: TGTGCCTGCTACCCTAGCTTATCCGGGGAGCTGTTTTTT.

The chain carries TRBV5-4 and TRBJ1-1; unclear D gene. The CDR3 runs to 14 residues. The germline V gene has CDR1 SGHNT and CDR2 YYREEE (reference sequence). V lost 0 bases to trimming and J lost 1 base, with 7 bases between them. CDR3 bases: TGTGCCAGCAGCTTGGCGGCGAGGAACACTGAAGCTTTCTTT. Translating it yields CASSLAARNTEAFF.

V gene TRBV7-9 combines with J gene TRBJ1-4; TRBD1 matches at 7 bases. Unmatched junction bases numbered 5, after V lost 5 bases and J lost 2 bases. The CDR3 runs 15 residues. Germline V gene data show CDR1 as SEHNR and CDR2 as FQNEAQ (reference sequence). The chain's CDR3 is CASSRPGQTNEKLFF. The DNA of the CDR3 is TGTGCCAGCAGCAGGCCGGGACAGACTAATGAAAAACTGTTTTTT.

The chain employs TRBV9 and TRBJ1-1; 9 bases fit TRBD1. Germline CDR1 SGDLS, CDR2 YYNGEE. The V segment lost 4 bases and the J segment 0 bases; nucleotides outside the gene matches: 7. This CDR3 is built from 16 residues. The CDR3 DNA reads TGTGCCAGCAGCCCCGACAGGGGGTTTTTGAACACTGAAGCTTTCTTT. Protein sequence: CASSPDRGFLNTEAFF.

The chain has TRBV5-1 and TRBJ2-3; possibly TRBD2 for D (5 bases). CDR1 and CDR2 (germline): SGHRS, YFSETQ. Trimming took 3 bases from V and 3 from J, leaving 11 bases between them. This CDR3 region has 14 residues. CDR3 sequence (DNA): TGCGCCAGCAGCTCGTGGGAGAGAACAGATACGCAGTATTTT. It yields the protein CASSSWERTDTQYF.

The J gene is TRBJ1-2, the V gene TRBV4-1; maybe TRBD1 (5 bases). The CDR3 totals 14 residues. V lost 4 bases, J lost 4 bases, and 13 bases lay in between. CDR1 is MGHRA and CDR2 is YSYEKL in the germline V gene. In DNA form, the CDR3 reads TGCGCCAGCAGCCCGAGGGAGGGGATCTATGGCTACACCTTC. The encoded protein is CASSPREGIYGYTF.

This rearrangement joins TRBV27 to TRBJ1-2; D possibly corresponds to TRBD1 (6 bases). This CDR3 has 14 residues. Per germline, CDR1 MNHEY and CDR2 SMNVEV (reference sequence). V was cut by 5 bases and J by 2 bases, with 12 bases left in between. This chain's CDR3 is CASSPTGKNYGYTF. The CDR3 nucleotides read TGTGCCAGCAGTCCCACAGGGAAGAACTATGGCTACACCTTC.

This rearrangement joins TRBV27 to TRBJ1-1; D might be TRBD1 (5 bases). Germline values: CDR1 MNHEY, CDR2 SMNVEV (reference sequence). Deletions cut 1 base from V and 4 bases from J, with 10 bases between. This CDR3 region has 14 residues. For the CDR3, the DNA is TGTGCCAGCAGTTTATTGGGAGACAGCACTGAAGCTTTCTTT. It codes for CASSLLGDSTEAFF.

This clone was found once. This chain uses TRBV7-9 with TRBJ1-2; 7 bases align to TRBD1. The CDR3 covers 14 residues. Germline CDR1 SEHNR, CDR2 FQNEAQ (reference sequence). V dropped 4 bases and J dropped 5; count of bases not matched to a gene: 7. The CDR3 region is CASSSWDREYGYTF. DNA of the CDR3: TGTGCCAGCAGCTCGTGGGACAGAGAGTATGGCTACACCTTC.

V gene TRBV5-4 combines with J gene TRBJ2-2, with 11 bases lining up with TRBD2. Germline lookup yields CDR1 SGHNT and CDR2 YYREEE (reference sequence). The CDR3 loop spans 18 amino acids. The trim removed 0 bases at V and 2 bases at J, leaving 6 bases unmatched. CDR3 region: CASSLEPLAGGNTGELFF. As DNA, the CDR3 is TGTGCCAGCAGCTTGGAACCTCTAGCGGGAGGAAACACCGGGGAGCTGTTTTTT.

The table lists this clone with a count of one. The chain is built from TRBV29-1 and TRBJ2-7; 12 bases align to TRBD2. Germline CDR1 is SQVTM and CDR2 is ANQGSEA. J lost 0 bases, V lost 1 base, and 4 bases had no gene match. The CDR3 sequence is 16 residues long. The DNA of the CDR3 is TGCAGCGTTGAAGGCGGACTAGCGGGGAGCTCCTACGAGCAGTACTTC. It translates to CSVEGGLAGSSYEQYF.

V usage is TRBV10-3 and J usage is TRBJ2-1; 9 bases map to TRBD2. Germline V CDR1 and CDR2: ENHRY, SYGVKD. J was trimmed by 3 bases and V by 5 bases; bases with no gene match: 5. The CDR3 runs to 15 residues. CDR3 nucleotides: TGTGCCATCAGTAATAGCGGGAGAATCTACAATGAGCAGTTCTTC. Protein sequence: CAISNSGRIYNEQFF.

The chain links TRBV11-2 to TRBJ2-1, with D perhaps TRBD2 (6 bases). The CDR3 contains 17 residues. Germline V gene sequence: CDR1 SGHAT, CDR2 FQNNGV. V was cut by 6 bases and J by 0 bases, with 18 bases left in between. DNA of the CDR3: TGTGCCAGCAGTCCCTTTTTGGGAGGTCGCTCCTACAATGAGCAGTTCTTC. Amino acids: CASSPFLGGRSYNEQFF.

The rearrangement links TRBV28 to TRBJ2-7; D is unresolved. The V and J ends lost 5 bases and 4 bases respectively, with 12 bases between them. Per the germline V gene, CDR1 is MDHEN and CDR2 is SYDVKM. This CDR3 is 13 amino acids long. CDR3 sequence: CASSISVAYEQYF. DNA of the CDR3: TGTGCCAGCAGTATCTCCGTCGCGTACGAGCAGTACTTC.

This rearrangement joins TRBV11-2 to TRBJ2-7; D is tentatively TRBD1 or TRBD2 (6 bases each). Trimming took off 1 base at V and 7 bases at J, with 14 bases between the two ends. This CDR3 spans 14 amino acids. CDR1 and CDR2 from the germline V gene are SGHAT and FQNNGV. The CDR3 loop reads CASSLAGAHGEQYF. CDR3 bases: TGTGCCAGCAGCTTAGCGGGGGCGCACGGGGAGCAGTACTTC.

The CDR3 DNA sequence: TGCAGCGTTCACAGGGAGGACTGGCCCAATGAGCAGTTCTTC. Its protein product is CSVHREDWPNEQFF. V is TRBV29-1 and J is TRBJ2-1; the D gene could be TRBD1 or TRBD2 (6 bases each). The CDR3 sequence is 14 residues long. Germline V gene sequence: CDR1 SQVTM, CDR2 ANQGSEA. V shed 5 bases and J shed 6 bases, with 17 bases lying between them.

This clone occurred once. Here the CDR3 DNA reads TGTGCCAGCAGCCATCCGCTGGCGGGGGGGAGCTCCTACAATGAGCAGTTCTTC. It is translated as CASSHPLAGGSSYNEQFF. This chain uses TRBV16 with TRBJ2-1; TRBD2 agrees at 9 bases. Germline CDR1 reads KGHSY; CDR2 reads FQNENV. The length of the CDR3 is 18 residues. J lost 0 bases, V lost 3 bases, and 9 bases had no gene match.

V gene TRBV29-1 combines with J gene TRBJ2-5; D remains ambiguous. The J call may be wrong; the DNA end is better matched by TRBJ2-7. CDR1 and CDR2 (germline): SQVTM, ANQGSEA. This CDR3 is 13 amino acids long. The CDR3 here is CSVAGSSSYEQYF. CDR3 DNA: TGCAGCGTCGCCGGGTCGAGCTCCTACGAGCAGTACTTC.

The rearrangement links TRBV7-2 to TRBJ1-5, with D unresolved. Looked up from germline, CDR1 is SGHTA and CDR2 is FQGNSA. This CDR3 is built from 10 residues. The V end lost 5 bases, the J end lost 14 bases, and 10 bases lay between the germline ends. CDR3 sequence: CASSPAQKHF. Written as DNA, the CDR3 is TGTGCCAGCAGCCCCGCGCAAAAGCATTTT.

This sequence joins TRBV4-1 and TRBJ2-3, with 14 nucleotides matching TRBD2. Germline V gene sequence: CDR1 MGHRA, CDR2 YSYEKL. V dropped 0 bases and J dropped 5; count of bases not matched to a gene: 4. The CDR3 totals 17 residues. Here the CDR3 reads CASSQDGTSGSLDTQYF. CDR3 sequence (DNA): TGCGCCAGCAGCCAAGATGGGACTAGCGGGAGTTTAGATACGCAGTATTTT.